These T cell receptor beta chains were read from a single sample in a study of T cells in Graves' hyperthyroidism and ophthalmopathy. TCRdb used MiXCR to reprocess the multiplex PCR reads, holding one entry per CDR3 protein. The sample has 350,000 to 450,000 distinct CDR3 sequences, 11% to 15% seen once. The sample was blood. These receptor sequences come from a man aged 50 or older with Graves' ophthalmopathy. Each CDR3 is given with its conserved first and last residue. D genes are given only for firm matches. Clone size, where shown, is once, few, many, or a class for clones that have expanded.

clone_size: NA; d_call: NA; v_call: TRBV27; j_call: TRBJ2-3; cdr3_nt: TGTGCCAGCAGCGGACCCGTAGGATCCACAGATACGCAGTATTTT; cdr3_aa: CASSGPVGSTDTQYF
clone_size: many; d_call: TRBD2; v_call: TRBV3-1; j_call: TRBJ2-3; cdr3_nt: TGTGCCAGCGCCGAAGCGGGAGATTCAGATACGCAGTATTTT; cdr3_aa: CASAEAGDSDTQYF
clone_size: many; d_call: NA; v_call: TRBV20-1; j_call: TRBJ2-7; cdr3_nt: TGCAGTGCTAGCCCACGGGGGAGTATCTCCTACGAGCAGTACTTC; cdr3_aa: CSASPRGSISYEQYF
clone_size: many; d_call: NA; v_call: TRBV20-1; j_call: TRBJ2-7; cdr3_nt: TGCAGTGCTAGGACTCTGGGCCCCTACGAGCAGTACTTC; cdr3_aa: CSARTLGPYEQYF
clone_size: NA; d_call: NA; v_call: TRBV6-1; j_call: TRBJ2-6; cdr3_nt: TGTGCCAGCAGCCGCTGGAGTTTGGGTGGGGCCAACGTCCTGACTTTC; cdr3_aa: CASSRWSLGGANVLTF
clone_size: NA; d_call: TRBD2; v_call: TRBV4-1; j_call: TRBJ2-7; cdr3_nt: TGCGCCAGCAGCCAAGAGCCGACTAGCGGTTCCTACGAGCAGTACTTC; cdr3_aa: CASSQEPTSGSYEQYF
clone_size: many; d_call: NA; v_call: TRBV15; j_call: TRBJ1-5; cdr3_nt: TGTGCCACCAGCGGACAACGTAATCAGCCCCAGCATTTT; cdr3_aa: CATSGQRNQPQHF
clone_size: NA; d_call: TRBD1; v_call: TRBV3-1; j_call: TRBJ2-5; cdr3_nt: TGTGCCAGCAGCTTAGCCGGGACAGGGGAGATCGTGGAGACCCAGTACTTC; cdr3_aa: CASSLAGTGEIVETQYF
clone_size: NA; d_call: TRBD2; v_call: TRBV28; j_call: TRBJ2-7; cdr3_nt: TGTGCCAGCGGGCGGGAGTTGTCCTACGAGCAGTACTTC; cdr3_aa: CASGRELSYEQYF
clone_size: few; d_call: NA; v_call: TRBV4-1; j_call: TRBJ2-7; cdr3_nt: TGCGCCAGCAGCCAAGCGCCGGTGCACGAGCAGTACTTC; cdr3_aa: CASSQAPVHEQYF
clone_size: many; d_call: NA; v_call: TRBV7-9; j_call: TRBJ1-2; cdr3_nt: TGTGCCAGCAGCTCCCGGTCGGGCTACACCTTC; cdr3_aa: CASSSRSGYTF
clone_size: few; d_call: TRBD1; v_call: TRBV6-2/TRBV6-3; j_call: TRBJ1-1; cdr3_nt: TGTGCCAGCAGTCGAATACCAATACAGGGGAGAAACACTGAAGCTTTCTTT; cdr3_aa: CASSRIPIQGRNTEAFF
clone_size: few; d_call: TRBD1; v_call: TRBV6-1; j_call: TRBJ2-7; cdr3_nt: TGTGCCACTATCCCAGGGGGCCTCTCCTACGAGCAGTACTTC; cdr3_aa: CATIPGGLSYEQYF
clone_size: once; d_call: NA; v_call: TRBV7-3; j_call: TRBJ2-7; cdr3_nt: TGTGCCAGCAGCTTAGCGGGGAGCCACGAGCAGTACTTC; cdr3_aa: CASSLAGSHEQYF
clone_size: NA; d_call: NA; v_call: TRBV29-1; j_call: TRBJ1-1; cdr3_nt: TGCAGCGTTGAAGTCAGGGCTGAAGCTTTCTTT; cdr3_aa: CSVEVRAEAFF
clone_size: many; d_call: NA; v_call: TRBV2; j_call: TRBJ1-1; cdr3_nt: TGTGCCAGCATGACAACGAACACTGAAGCTTTCTTT; cdr3_aa: CASMTTNTEAFF
clone_size: many; d_call: NA; v_call: TRBV7-2; j_call: TRBJ2-7; cdr3_nt: TGTGCCAGCAGCTGGACCCAATCCGGCGAGCAGTACTTC; cdr3_aa: CASSWTQSGEQYF
clone_size: many; d_call: TRBD2; v_call: TRBV6-2/TRBV6-3; j_call: TRBJ2-5; cdr3_nt: TGTGCCAGCAGTTCCCCTCCGACTAGCGGGAGTATGGAGACCCAGTACTTC; cdr3_aa: CASSSPPTSGSMETQYF
clone_size: many; d_call: NA; v_call: TRBV5-1; j_call: TRBJ2-3; cdr3_nt: TGCGCCAGCACGAAAGTTGCTAGCACAGATACGCAGTATTTT; cdr3_aa: CASTKVASTDTQYF
clone_size: NA; d_call: NA; v_call: TRBV12-3/TRBV12-4; j_call: TRBJ1-2; cdr3_nt: TGTGCCAGCAGTTCATTCGGAACCTATGGCTACACCTTC; cdr3_aa: CASSSFGTYGYTF
clone_size: NA; d_call: TRBD2; v_call: TRBV7-9; j_call: TRBJ2-7; cdr3_nt: TGTGCCAGCAGCCCTAGCGGAGCGATCTACGAGCAGTACTTC; cdr3_aa: CASSPSGAIYEQYF
clone_size: many; d_call: TRBD2; v_call: TRBV24-1; j_call: TRBJ2-5; cdr3_nt: TGTGCCACCGGGACTAGCGGACAAGAGACCCAGTACTTC; cdr3_aa: CATGTSGQETQYF
clone_size: NA; d_call: NA; v_call: TRBV19; j_call: TRBJ2-3; cdr3_nt: TGTGCCAGTAGTATCGGGAGTGGAGGGTTGGATACGCAGTATTTT; cdr3_aa: CASSIGSGGLDTQYF
clone_size: NA; d_call: NA; v_call: TRBV20-1; j_call: TRBJ1-2; cdr3_nt: TGCAGTGCTAGAGATGGGCAGAGGGGATACGGCTGCACCTTC; cdr3_aa: CSARDGQRGYGCTF
clone_size: NA; d_call: TRBD2; v_call: TRBV19; j_call: TRBJ2-2; cdr3_nt: TGTGCCAGTAGTATTCGAGGCAGGGAGGGTGCCGGGGAGCTGTTTTTT; cdr3_aa: CASSIRGREGAGELFF
clone_size: many; d_call: NA; v_call: TRBV20-1; j_call: TRBJ1-1; cdr3_nt: TGCAGTGCGAGACTTAAGAACACTGAAGCTTTCTTT; cdr3_aa: CSARLKNTEAFF
clone_size: many; d_call: NA; v_call: TRBV6-5; j_call: TRBJ2-1; cdr3_nt: TGTGCCAGCAGTTACTCCTACAATGAGCAGTTCTTC; cdr3_aa: CASSYSYNEQFF
clone_size: few; d_call: TRBD2; v_call: TRBV27; j_call: TRBJ2-7; cdr3_nt: TGTGCCAGCAGTTTTAGCGGGAGCGGCGAGCAGTACTTC; cdr3_aa: CASSFSGSGEQYF
clone_size: few; d_call: NA; v_call: TRBV4-2; j_call: TRBJ2-7; cdr3_nt: TGTGCCAGCAGCCAAGACGGGGAGAGCTCCTACGAGCAGTACTTC; cdr3_aa: CASSQDGESSYEQYF
clone_size: few; d_call: TRBD1; v_call: TRBV20-1; j_call: TRBJ2-7; cdr3_nt: TGCAGTGCTAGAGATCAGGGGGCCTACGAGCAGTACTTC; cdr3_aa: CSARDQGAYEQYF
clone_size: many; d_call: TRBD1; v_call: TRBV12-3/TRBV12-4; j_call: TRBJ2-5; cdr3_nt: TGTGCCAGCAGCTCCGGGACAGGACAGACCCAGTACTTC; cdr3_aa: CASSSGTGQTQYF
clone_size: few; d_call: NA; v_call: TRBV9; j_call: TRBJ1-6; cdr3_nt: TGTGCCAGCAGCTTGCAAACCGGGACCGCGTCCGATTCACCCCTCCACTTT; cdr3_aa: CASSLQTGTASDSPLHF
clone_size: few; d_call: TRBD2; v_call: TRBV10-2; j_call: TRBJ2-1; cdr3_nt: TGCGCCAGCGTGGACGGTCCTCTAGCGGTTTACAATGAGCAGTTCTTC; cdr3_aa: CASVDGPLAVYNEQFF
clone_size: few; d_call: TRBD1; v_call: TRBV29-1; j_call: TRBJ1-2; cdr3_nt: TGCAGCGCCAGGGGGGACAGGGGGGACTACACCTTC; cdr3_aa: CSARGDRGDYTF
clone_size: NA; d_call: TRBD2; v_call: TRBV19; j_call: TRBJ2-1; cdr3_nt: TGTGCCAGTAGTACACTAGCGGGAGCCAATGAGCAGTTCTTC; cdr3_aa: CASSTLAGANEQFF
clone_size: NA; d_call: NA; v_call: TRBV7-9; j_call: TRBJ2-2; cdr3_nt: TGTGCCAGCAGCCCCTTAAGGACTGCGGGCACCGGGGAGCTGTTTTTT; cdr3_aa: CASSPLRTAGTGELFF
clone_size: NA; d_call: TRBD2; v_call: TRBV5-1; j_call: TRBJ2-7; cdr3_nt: TGCGCCAGCAGCTTCGGACTAGCGGGAGAGTGGTTTTACTACGAGCAGTACTTC; cdr3_aa: CASSFGLAGEWFYYEQYF
clone_size: many; d_call: TRBD2; v_call: TRBV20-1; j_call: TRBJ2-7; cdr3_nt: TGCAGTCGGGACTACTCCTACGAGCAGTACTTC; cdr3_aa: CSRDYSYEQYF
clone_size: NA; d_call: NA; v_call: TRBV5-1; j_call: TRBJ1-1; cdr3_nt: TGCGCCAGCAGCTGGAAGAGGGCCGACACTGAAGCTTTCTTT; cdr3_aa: CASSWKRADTEAFF
clone_size: many; d_call: NA; v_call: TRBV5-1; j_call: TRBJ1-4; cdr3_nt: TGCGCCAGCAGCTTGGCCGCCAGGAAGGGTGAAAAACTGTTTTTT; cdr3_aa: CASSLAARKGEKLFF
clone_size: NA; d_call: NA; v_call: TRBV4-1; j_call: TRBJ1-5; cdr3_nt: TGCGCCAGCAGCCAAGTACGGCTTCAGGGCAATCAGCCCCAGCATTTT; cdr3_aa: CASSQVRLQGNQPQHF
clone_size: many; d_call: NA; v_call: TRBV2; j_call: TRBJ1-3; cdr3_nt: TGTGCCAGCAGCGCGGGGGGGCGAGGGAACACCATATATTTT; cdr3_aa: CASSAGGRGNTIYF
clone_size: many; d_call: TRBD2; v_call: TRBV12-5; j_call: TRBJ2-3; cdr3_nt: TGTGCTAGTGGTTTGGTAACTAGCGGGAGATCAGATACGCAGTATTTT; cdr3_aa: CASGLVTSGRSDTQYF
clone_size: many; d_call: NA; v_call: TRBV29-1; j_call: TRBJ1-1; cdr3_nt: TGCAGCGTTGAAACGGTGAACACTGAAGCTTTCTTT; cdr3_aa: CSVETVNTEAFF
clone_size: many; d_call: NA; v_call: TRBV11-2; j_call: TRBJ1-2; cdr3_nt: TGTGCCAGCAGCTCCCTACAGGGTTCTGGCTATGGCTACACCTTC; cdr3_aa: CASSSLQGSGYGYTF
clone_size: many; d_call: NA; v_call: TRBV20-1; j_call: TRBJ2-3; cdr3_nt: TGCAGTGCTAGAGTCCGGGCAGATACGCAGTATTTT; cdr3_aa: CSARVRADTQYF
clone_size: many; d_call: NA; v_call: TRBV7-8; j_call: TRBJ2-1; cdr3_nt: TGTGCCAGCAGCTTAATTGCGGAGAGCTCCTACAATGAGCAGTTCTTC; cdr3_aa: CASSLIAESSYNEQFF
clone_size: many; d_call: NA; v_call: TRBV18; j_call: TRBJ1-5; cdr3_nt: TGTGCCAGCTCACCAACAAAGAGTCAGCCCCAGCATTTT; cdr3_aa: CASSPTKSQPQHF
clone_size: NA; d_call: NA; v_call: TRBV18; j_call: TRBJ2-2; cdr3_nt: TGTGCCAGCTCCTTGCTAGACCACGCGAACACCGGGGAGCTGTTTTTT; cdr3_aa: CASSLLDHANTGELFF
clone_size: many; d_call: TRBD1; v_call: TRBV5-1; j_call: TRBJ1-6; cdr3_nt: TGCGCCAGCAGCTCGTGGACAGGCGAGAATTCACCCCTCCACTTT; cdr3_aa: CASSSWTGENSPLHF
clone_size: NA; d_call: TRBD2; v_call: TRBV7-2; j_call: TRBJ2-1; cdr3_nt: TGTGCCAGCAGCGAGGGACTAGTAGACAATGAGCAGTTCTTC; cdr3_aa: CASSEGLVDNEQFF
clone_size: NA; d_call: TRBD1; v_call: TRBV20-1; j_call: TRBJ2-1; cdr3_nt: TGCAGTGCGATTGTTCCGGGACAGGGGTTGAATGAGCAGTTCTTC; cdr3_aa: CSAIVPGQGLNEQFF
clone_size: few; d_call: NA; v_call: TRBV5-5; j_call: TRBJ2-5; cdr3_nt: TGTGCCAGCAGCTTGGAGGTTAGCAGGGCAGAGACCCAGTACTTC; cdr3_aa: CASSLEVSRAETQYF
clone_size: NA; d_call: TRBD1; v_call: TRBV9; j_call: TRBJ2-1; cdr3_nt: TGTGCCAGCAGCCCCCAGTGGACAGGGGTTGGCAATGAGCAGTTCTTC; cdr3_aa: CASSPQWTGVGNEQFF